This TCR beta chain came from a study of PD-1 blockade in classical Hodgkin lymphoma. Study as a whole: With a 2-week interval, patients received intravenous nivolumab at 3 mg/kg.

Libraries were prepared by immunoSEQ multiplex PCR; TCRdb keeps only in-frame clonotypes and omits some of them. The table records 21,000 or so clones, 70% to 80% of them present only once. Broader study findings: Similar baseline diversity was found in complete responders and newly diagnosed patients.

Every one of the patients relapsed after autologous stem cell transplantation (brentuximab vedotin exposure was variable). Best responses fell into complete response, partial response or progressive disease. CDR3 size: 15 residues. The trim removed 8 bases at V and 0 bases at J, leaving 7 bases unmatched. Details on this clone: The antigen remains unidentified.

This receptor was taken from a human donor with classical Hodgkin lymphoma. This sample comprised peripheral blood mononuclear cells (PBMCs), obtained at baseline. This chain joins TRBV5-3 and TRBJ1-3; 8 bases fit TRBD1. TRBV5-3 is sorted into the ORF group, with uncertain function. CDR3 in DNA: TGTGCCAGCAGCCGGACAGGGAGCTCTGGAAACACCATATATTTT. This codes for CASSRTGSSGNTIYF.